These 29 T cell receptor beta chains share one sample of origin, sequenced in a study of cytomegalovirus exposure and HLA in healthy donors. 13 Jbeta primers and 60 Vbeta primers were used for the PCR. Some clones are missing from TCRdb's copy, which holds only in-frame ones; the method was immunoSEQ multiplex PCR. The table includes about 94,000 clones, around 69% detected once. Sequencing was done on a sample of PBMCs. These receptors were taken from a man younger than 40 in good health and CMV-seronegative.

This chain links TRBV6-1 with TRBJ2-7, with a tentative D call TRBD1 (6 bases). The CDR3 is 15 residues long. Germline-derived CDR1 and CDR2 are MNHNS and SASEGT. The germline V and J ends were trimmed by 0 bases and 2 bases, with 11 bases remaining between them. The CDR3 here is CASSEAGTGPYEQYF. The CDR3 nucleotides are TGTGCCAGCAGTGAAGCGGGAACAGGGCCCTACGAGCAGTACTTC.

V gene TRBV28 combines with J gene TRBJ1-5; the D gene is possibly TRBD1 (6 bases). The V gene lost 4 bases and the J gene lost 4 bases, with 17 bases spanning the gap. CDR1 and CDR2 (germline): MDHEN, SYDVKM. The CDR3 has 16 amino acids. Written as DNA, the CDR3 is TGTGCCAGCAGTTCGTCAACAGGGATATGGAATCAGCCCCAGCATTTT. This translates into CASSSSTGIWNQPQHF.

The CDR3 is CASSPDIQETQYF. The CDR3 DNA is TGTGCCAGCTCACCAGACATTCAAGAGACCCAGTACTTC. V is TRBV18 and J is TRBJ2-5; D ambiguous. Germline CDR1 and CDR2: KGHSH and LQKENI. Trimming cost V 2 bases and J 2 bases, with 6 bases left between them. This CDR3 contains 13 residues.

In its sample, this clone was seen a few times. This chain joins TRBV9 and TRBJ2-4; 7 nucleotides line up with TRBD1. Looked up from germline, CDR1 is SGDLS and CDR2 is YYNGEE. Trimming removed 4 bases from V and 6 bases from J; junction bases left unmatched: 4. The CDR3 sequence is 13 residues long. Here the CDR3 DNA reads TGTGCCAGCAGCTTAAGGACAGGAAACATTCAGTACTTC. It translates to CASSLRTGNIQYF.

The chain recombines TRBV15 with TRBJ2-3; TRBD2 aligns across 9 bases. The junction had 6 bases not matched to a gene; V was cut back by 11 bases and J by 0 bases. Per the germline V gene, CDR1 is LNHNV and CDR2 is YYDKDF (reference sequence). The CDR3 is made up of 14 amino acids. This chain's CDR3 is CASASGESTDTQYF. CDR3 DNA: TGTGCCTCGGCTAGCGGGGAGAGCACAGATACGCAGTATTTT. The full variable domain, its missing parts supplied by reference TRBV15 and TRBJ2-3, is DAMVIQNPRYQVTQFGKPVTLSCSQTLNHNVMYWYQQKSSQAPKLLFHYYDKDFNNEADTPDNFQSRRPNTSFCFLDIRSPGLGDTAMYLCASASGESTDTQYFGPGTRLTVL.

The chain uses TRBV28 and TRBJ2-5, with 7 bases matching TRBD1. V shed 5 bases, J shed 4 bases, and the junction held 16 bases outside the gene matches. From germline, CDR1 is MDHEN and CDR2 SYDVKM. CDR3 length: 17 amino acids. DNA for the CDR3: TGTGCCAGCAGTCCCGGGACAGAACGTGTCTGGCGAGAGACCCAGTACTTC. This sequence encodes CASSPGTERVWRETQYF.

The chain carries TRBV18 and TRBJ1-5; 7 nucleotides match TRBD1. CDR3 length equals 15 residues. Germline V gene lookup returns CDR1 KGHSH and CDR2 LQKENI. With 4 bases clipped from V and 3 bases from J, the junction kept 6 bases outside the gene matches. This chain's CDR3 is CASSQQGRYNQPQHF. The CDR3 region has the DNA TGTGCCAGCTCACAACAGGGGCGTTACAATCAGCCCCAGCATTTT.

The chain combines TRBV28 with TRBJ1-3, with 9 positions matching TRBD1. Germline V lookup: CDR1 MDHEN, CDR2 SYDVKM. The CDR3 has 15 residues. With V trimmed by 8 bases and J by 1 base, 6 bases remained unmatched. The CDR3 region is CASSGTGTSGNTIYF. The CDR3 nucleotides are TGTGCCAGCTCCGGGACAGGGACTTCTGGAAACACCATATATTTT. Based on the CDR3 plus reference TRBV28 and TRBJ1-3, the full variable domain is DVKVTQSSRYLVKRTGEKVFLECVQDMDHENMFWYRQDPGLGLRLIYFSYDVKMKEKGDIPEGYSVSREKKERFSLILESASTNQTSMYLCASSGTGTSGNTIYFGEGSWLTVV.

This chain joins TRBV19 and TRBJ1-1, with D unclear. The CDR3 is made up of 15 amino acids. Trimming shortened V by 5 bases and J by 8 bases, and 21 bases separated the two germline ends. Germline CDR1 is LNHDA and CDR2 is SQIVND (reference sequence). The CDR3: CASSLTAAWNTEAFF. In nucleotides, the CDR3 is TGTGCCAGTAGTCTTACCGCGGCTTGGAATACCGAAGCTTTCTTT.

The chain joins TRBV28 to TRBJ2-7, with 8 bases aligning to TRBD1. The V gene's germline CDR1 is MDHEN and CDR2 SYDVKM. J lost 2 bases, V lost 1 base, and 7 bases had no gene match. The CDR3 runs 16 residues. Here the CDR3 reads CASSLSNRGRPYEQYF. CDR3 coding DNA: TGTGCCAGCAGTTTATCGAACAGGGGGAGACCCTACGAGCAGTACTTC.

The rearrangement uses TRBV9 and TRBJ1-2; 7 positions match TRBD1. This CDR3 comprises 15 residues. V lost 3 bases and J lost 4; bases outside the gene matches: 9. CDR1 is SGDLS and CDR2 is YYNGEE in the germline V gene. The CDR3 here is CASSAGGTAVYGYTF. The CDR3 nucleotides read TGTGCCAGCAGCGCGGGGGGGACAGCGGTCTATGGCTACACCTTC.

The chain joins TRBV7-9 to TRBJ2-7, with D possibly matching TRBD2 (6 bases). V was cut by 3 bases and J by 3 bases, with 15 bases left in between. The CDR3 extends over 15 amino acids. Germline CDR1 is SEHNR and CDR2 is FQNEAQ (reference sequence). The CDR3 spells CASSFDRGSNYEQYF. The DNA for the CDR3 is TGTGCCAGCAGCTTCGATCGGGGGTCAAACTACGAGCAGTACTTC.

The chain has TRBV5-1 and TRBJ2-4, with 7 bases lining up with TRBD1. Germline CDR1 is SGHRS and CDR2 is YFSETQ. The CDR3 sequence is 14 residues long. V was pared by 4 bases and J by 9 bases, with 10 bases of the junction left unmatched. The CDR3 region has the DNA TGCGCCAGCAGCACTGACGACAGGGACCGCATTCAGTACTTC. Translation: CASSTDDRDRIQYF.

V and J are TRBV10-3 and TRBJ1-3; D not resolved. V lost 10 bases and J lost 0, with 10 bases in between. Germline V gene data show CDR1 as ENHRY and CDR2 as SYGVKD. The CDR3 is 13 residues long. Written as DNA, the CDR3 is TGTGCCACAACAGAGAACTCTGGAAACACCATATATTTT. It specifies CATTENSGNTIYF.

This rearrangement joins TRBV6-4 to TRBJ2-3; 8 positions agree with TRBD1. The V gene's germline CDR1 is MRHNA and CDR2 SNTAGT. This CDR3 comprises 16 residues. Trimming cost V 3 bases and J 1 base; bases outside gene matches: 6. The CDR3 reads CASSEGETGGTDTQYF. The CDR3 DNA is TGTGCCAGCAGTGAAGGGGAGACAGGGGGCACAGATACGCAGTATTTT.

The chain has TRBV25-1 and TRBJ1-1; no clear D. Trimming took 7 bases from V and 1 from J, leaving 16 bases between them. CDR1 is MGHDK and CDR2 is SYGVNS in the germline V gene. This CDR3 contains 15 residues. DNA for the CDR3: TGTGCCAGCACCGAACGGGGTGCCCGGAACACTGAAGCTTTCTTT. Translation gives CASTERGARNTEAFF.

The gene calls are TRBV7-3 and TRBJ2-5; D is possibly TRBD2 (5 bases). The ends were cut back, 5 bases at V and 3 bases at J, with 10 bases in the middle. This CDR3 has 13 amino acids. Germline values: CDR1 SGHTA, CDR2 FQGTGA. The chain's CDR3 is CASSPGSEETQYF. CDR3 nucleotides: TGTGCCAGCAGCCCGGGGTCGGAAGAGACCCAGTACTTC.

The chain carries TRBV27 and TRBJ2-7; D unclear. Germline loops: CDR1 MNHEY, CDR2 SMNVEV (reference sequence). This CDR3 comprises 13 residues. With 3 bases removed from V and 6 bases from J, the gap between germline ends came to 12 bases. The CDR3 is CASSFSVMREQYF. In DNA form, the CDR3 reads TGTGCCAGCAGTTTTTCCGTGATGCGCGAGCAGTACTTC.

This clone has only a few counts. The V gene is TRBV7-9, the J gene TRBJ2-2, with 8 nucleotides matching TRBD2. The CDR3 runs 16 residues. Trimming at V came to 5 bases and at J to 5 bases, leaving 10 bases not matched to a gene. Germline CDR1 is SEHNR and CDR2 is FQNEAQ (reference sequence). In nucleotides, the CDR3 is TGTGCCAGCAGCACCGGGACTAGGGGAATTACCGGGGAGCTGTTTTTT. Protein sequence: CASSTGTRGITGELFF. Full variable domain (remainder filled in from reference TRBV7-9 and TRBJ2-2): DTGVSQNPRHKITKRGQNVTFRCDPISEHNRLYWYRQTLGQGPEFLTYFQNEAQLEKSRLLSDRFSAERPKGSFSTLEIQRTEQGDSAMYLCASSTGTRGITGELFFGEGSRLTVL.

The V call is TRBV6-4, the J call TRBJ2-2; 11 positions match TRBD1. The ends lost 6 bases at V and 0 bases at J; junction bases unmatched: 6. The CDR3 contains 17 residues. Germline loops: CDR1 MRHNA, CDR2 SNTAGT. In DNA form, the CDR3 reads TGTGCCAGCAGAGAAAGGACAGGGGGCACGAACACCGGGGAGCTGTTTTTT. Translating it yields CASRERTGGTNTGELFF.

The CDR3 bases are TGCGCCAGCAGCGGGGGGACTTCTGACTCTGGGGCCAACGTCCTGACTTTC. This encodes CASSGGTSDSGANVLTF. The chain joins TRBV5-1 to TRBJ2-6; TRBD2 might be the D (6 bases). Germline CDR1 SGHRS, CDR2 YFSETQ. This CDR3 has 17 amino acids. The V end lost 4 bases, the J end lost 0 bases, and 14 bases lay between the germline ends.

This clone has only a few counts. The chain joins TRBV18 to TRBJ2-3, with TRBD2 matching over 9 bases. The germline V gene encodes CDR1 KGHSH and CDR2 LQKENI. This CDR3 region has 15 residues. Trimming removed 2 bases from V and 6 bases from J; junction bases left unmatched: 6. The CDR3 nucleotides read TGTGCCAGCTCACCAAGCCTAGCGGGACCCGATACGCAGTATTTT. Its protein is CASSPSLAGPDTQYF.

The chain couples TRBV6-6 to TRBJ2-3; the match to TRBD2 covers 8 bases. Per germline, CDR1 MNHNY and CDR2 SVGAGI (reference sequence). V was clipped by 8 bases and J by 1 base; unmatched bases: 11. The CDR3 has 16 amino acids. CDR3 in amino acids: CASGLRFSGGTDTQYF. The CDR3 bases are TGTGCCAGCGGCCTTCGGTTTAGCGGGGGCACAGATACGCAGTATTTT.

The CDR3, as DNA: TGTGCCAGCAGTTACGGGGGCTCTAGTAATGGCTACACCTTC. Residues: CASSYGGSSNGYTF. The chain recombines TRBV6-5 with TRBJ1-2, with D perhaps matching TRBD1 (6 bases). With 2 bases removed from V and 6 bases from J, the gap between germline ends came to 13 bases. Germline V gene sequence: CDR1 MNHEY, CDR2 SVGAGI. The CDR3 contains 14 residues.

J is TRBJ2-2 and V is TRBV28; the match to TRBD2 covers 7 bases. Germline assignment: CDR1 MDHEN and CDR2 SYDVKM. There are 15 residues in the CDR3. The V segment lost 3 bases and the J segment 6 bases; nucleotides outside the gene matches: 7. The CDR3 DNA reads TGTGCCAGCAGTTTTAGGGCTAGCGGCGCCGGGGAGCTGTTTTTT. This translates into CASSFRASGAGELFF.

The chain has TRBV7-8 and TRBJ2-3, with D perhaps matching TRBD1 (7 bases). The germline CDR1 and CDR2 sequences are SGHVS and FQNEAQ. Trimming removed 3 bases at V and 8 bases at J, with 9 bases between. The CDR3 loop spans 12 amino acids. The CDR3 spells CASSFQGGTQYF. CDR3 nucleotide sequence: TGTGCCAGCAGCTTCCAGGGGGGTACGCAGTATTTT.

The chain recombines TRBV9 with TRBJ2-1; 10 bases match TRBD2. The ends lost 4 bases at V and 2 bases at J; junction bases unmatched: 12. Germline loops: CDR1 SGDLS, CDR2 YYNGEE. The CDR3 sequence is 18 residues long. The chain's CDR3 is CASSPRFGLAATYNEQFF. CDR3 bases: TGTGCCAGCAGCCCTAGATTTGGACTAGCGGCAACCTACAATGAGCAGTTCTTC.

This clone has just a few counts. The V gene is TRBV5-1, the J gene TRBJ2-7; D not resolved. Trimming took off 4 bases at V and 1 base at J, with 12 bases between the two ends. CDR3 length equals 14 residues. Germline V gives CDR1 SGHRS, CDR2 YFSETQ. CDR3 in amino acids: CASSLGPGSYEQYF. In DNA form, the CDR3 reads TGCGCCAGCAGCCTGGGCCCCGGGTCCTACGAGCAGTACTTC.

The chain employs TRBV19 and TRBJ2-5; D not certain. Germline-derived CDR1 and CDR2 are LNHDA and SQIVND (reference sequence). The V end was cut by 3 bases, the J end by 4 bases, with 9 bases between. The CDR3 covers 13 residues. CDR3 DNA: TGTGCCAGTAGTATCGCACAGCTAGAGACCCAGTACTTC. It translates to CASSIAQLETQYF. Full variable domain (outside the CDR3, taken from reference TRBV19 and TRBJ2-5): DGGITQSPKYLFRKEGQNVTLSCEQNLNHDAMYWYRQDPGQGLRLIYYSQIVNDFQKGDIAEGYSVSREKKESFPLTVTSAQKNPTAFYLCASSIAQLETQYFGPGTRLLVL.